A single sample gave rise to the 24 T cell receptor beta chains below, sequenced in a study of blood T cell repertoires in COVID-19. Sequenced by immunoSEQ multiplex PCR; TCRdb stores in-frame clones only, minus some. The sample records around 500,000 clones, roughly 90% being singletons. Material for sequencing was PBMCs or T cells enriched from blood (not recorded which). The origin of the receptors is a woman aged 40 to 50 who had recovered from COVID-19.

This chain joins TRBV7-2 and TRBJ2-3; D is unclear. Looked up from germline, CDR1 is SGHTA and CDR2 is FQGNSA. This CDR3 has 15 amino acids. The V end lost 2 bases, the J end lost 1 base, and 10 bases lay between the germline ends. The chain's CDR3 is CASSLRQRGTDTQYF. In DNA, the CDR3 is TGTGCCAGCAGCTTAAGGCAGCGTGGCACAGATACGCAGTATTTT.

This clone was seen a single time. The V gene is TRBV10-2, the J gene TRBJ2-1; D remains ambiguous. CDR1 is WSHSY, CDR2 SAAADI, per germline. This CDR3 spans 14 amino acids. Deletions cut 6 bases from V and 6 bases from J, with 15 bases between. For the CDR3, the DNA is TGCGCCAGCAGCACCACTAAGAGTCTCAATGAGCAGTTCTTC. Translation gives CASSTTKSLNEQFF.

This sequence joins TRBV5-1 and TRBJ1-1; TRBD1 aligns across 8 bases. The germline V gene encodes CDR1 SGHRS and CDR2 YFSETQ. CDR3 size: 14 residues. V was pared by 4 bases and J by 1 base, with 3 bases of the junction left unmatched. In nucleotides, the CDR3 is TGCGCCAGCAGCGAGGGACAGGCGAACACTGAAGCTTTCTTT. Protein sequence: CASSEGQANTEAFF. The entire variable domain, with the rest obtained from reference TRBV5-1 and TRBJ1-1, is as follows: KAGVTQTPRYLIKTRGQQVTLSCSPISGHRSVSWYQQTPGQGLQFLFEYFSETQRNKGNFPGRFSGRQFSNSRSEMNVSTLELGDSALYLCASSEGQANTEAFFGQGTRLTVV.

This chain uses TRBV13 with TRBJ1-1, with D perhaps matching TRBD1 (6 bases). Germline CDR1 and CDR2: PRHDT and FYEKMQ (reference sequence). Trimming removed 0 bases from V and 5 bases from J, with 19 bases in between. The CDR3 contains 17 residues. CDR3 sequence: CASSLGRGGAIRTEAFF. CDR3 sequence (DNA): TGTGCCAGCAGCTTAGGAAGGGGGGGCGCGATTCGGACTGAAGCTTTCTTT.

This chain uses TRBV12-3 or TRBV12-4 with TRBJ1-2; perhaps TRBD1 as D (6 bases). The V and J ends lost 4 bases and 8 bases respectively, with 14 bases between them. The CDR3 spans 13 residues. The DNA for the CDR3 is TGTGCCAGCAGTTCCACAGGGAGGGAGGGCTACACCTTC. Residues: CASSSTGREGYTF.

The rearrangement links TRBV10-1 to TRBJ1-1; 8 bases are a match to TRBD1. Germline loops: CDR1 WNHNN, CDR2 SYGVQD (reference sequence). The CDR3 sequence is 15 residues long. The V and J ends lost 6 bases and 5 bases, in that order; junction bases with no gene match: 11. For the CDR3, the DNA is TGCGCCAGCAGCCCGACAGGGGTGGGAAGGACTGAAGCTTTCTTT. It codes for CASSPTGVGRTEAFF.

The V call is TRBV30, the J call TRBJ2-1, with D perhaps TRBD1 (5 bases). The CDR3 loop spans 17 amino acids. In germline, CDR1 is GTSNPN, CDR2 SVGIG (reference sequence). The V gene lost 2 bases and the J gene lost 5 bases, with 22 bases spanning the gap. The CDR3 coding sequence is TGTGCCTGGAGTCCGTTTCCGGACAAGAAATGGGACAATGAGCAGTTCTTC. Protein: CAWSPFPDKKWDNEQFF.

CDR3 bases: TGTGCTAGTGGTTTGGCGGCGGCCTTCTCTGGAAACACCATATATTTT. Amino acids: CASGLAAAFSGNTIYF. The V and J genes are TRBV12-5 and TRBJ1-3; no clear D gene. CDR3 length equals 16 residues. The V and J ends lost 1 base and 0 bases respectively, with 10 bases between them. Germline V gene data show CDR1 as LGHNT and CDR2 as FRNRAP.

This clone has a single count. Other DNA sequences within the sample encode an identical CDR3. The V gene is TRBV30, the J gene TRBJ2-7; 9 nucleotides line up with TRBD2. Germline CDR1 reads GTSNPN; CDR2 reads SVGIG (reference sequence). Germline trimming cut 0 bases from V and 7 bases from J; bases unmatched to any gene: 4. The CDR3 consists of 13 residues. CDR3 DNA sequence: TGTGCCTGGAGTGTGGCGGGAGGGCGTGAGCAGTACTTC. As protein: CAWSVAGGREQYF.

This clone came up a few times. This chain links TRBV12-3 or TRBV12-4 with TRBJ1-1, with D hard to call. The CDR3 totals 13 residues. Trimming left V 3 bases short and J 4 bases short, with 9 bases between. This CDR3 reads CASSFRSVTEAFF. Here the CDR3 DNA reads TGTGCCAGCAGTTTCAGAAGTGTCACTGAAGCTTTCTTT.

This clone was detected only once. V usage is TRBV7-2 and J usage is TRBJ2-7; possibly TRBD1 for D (6 bases). This CDR3 has 14 residues. The germline V gene encodes CDR1 SGHTA and CDR2 FQGNSA. Trimming took off 5 bases at V and 4 bases at J, with 15 bases between the two ends. The DNA of the CDR3 is TGTGCCAGCAGCACTAGGTACAGGGTTTACGAGCAGTACTTC. It translates to CASSTRYRVYEQYF.

There are a few counts of this clone. The chain links TRBV7-9 to TRBJ1-1; D is unclear. This CDR3 is built from 12 residues. Germline loops: CDR1 SEHNR, CDR2 FQNEAQ (reference sequence). Trimming removed 5 bases at V and 11 bases at J, with 15 bases between. CDR3 amino acids: CASSRETLGAFF. The DNA for the CDR3 is TGTGCCAGCAGCCGGGAGACCCTTGGTGCTTTCTTT. Together with reference TRBV7-9 and TRBJ1-1, the CDR3 gives the full variable domain: DTGVSQNPRHKITKRGQNVTFRCDPISEHNRLYWYRQTLGQGPEFLTYFQNEAQLEKSRLLSDRFSAERPKGSFSTLEIQRTEQGDSAMYLCASSRETLGAFFGQGTRLTVV.

The J gene is TRBJ2-4, the V gene TRBV9, with 9 nucleotides matching TRBD1. The length of the CDR3 is 14 residues. Germline values: CDR1 SGDLS, CDR2 YYNGEE. V shed 2 bases, J shed 4 bases, and the junction held 1 base outside the gene matches. Here the CDR3 DNA reads TGTGCCAGCAGCGTCGACAGGGGGAAAAACATTCAGTACTTC. This translates into CASSVDRGKNIQYF.

The rearrangement uses TRBV6-5 and TRBJ1-1, with 8 bases lining up with TRBD1. J lost 4 bases, V lost 5 bases, and 9 bases had no gene match. Germline loops: CDR1 MNHEY, CDR2 SVGAGI. The CDR3 consists of 15 residues. CDR3 amino acids: CASSLIFTGGTEAFF. The CDR3 nucleotides are TGTGCCAGCAGTCTAATTTTTACAGGGGGCACTGAAGCTTTCTTT.

This sequence joins TRBV5-1 and TRBJ2-5, with 13 bases lining up with TRBD2. This CDR3 has 15 amino acids. V dropped 4 bases and J dropped 4; count of bases not matched to a gene: 4. Germline loops: CDR1 SGHRS, CDR2 YFSETQ. The CDR3 nucleotides are TGCGCCAGCAGCCCCACTAGCGGGGGGGGAGAGACCCAGTACTTC. Translated, it gives CASSPTSGGGETQYF.

This chain connects TRBV11-3 to TRBJ2-7; D not certain. The germline V gene has CDR1 SGHNT and CDR2 YENEEA. V dropped 4 bases and J dropped 5 bases, with 12 bases sitting between them. This CDR3 spans 13 amino acids. This CDR3 is CASSSNSGHEQYF. CDR3 DNA sequence: TGTGCCAGCAGCTCCAACTCAGGCCACGAGCAGTACTTC.

The V gene is TRBV6-2 or TRBV6-3, the J gene TRBJ2-6; D unresolved. V shed 5 bases and J shed 0 bases, with 5 bases lying between them. Germline V lookup: CDR1 MNHEY, CDR2 SVGEGT. CDR3 size: 14 residues. DNA of the CDR3: TGTGCCAGCAGTCTAAGCTCTGGGGCCAACGTCCTGACTTTC. Its protein is CASSLSSGANVLTF.

The gene calls are TRBV4-3 and TRBJ2-2, with TRBD2 matching 7 bases. The CDR3 runs to 17 residues. Germline-derived CDR1 and CDR2 are LGHNA and YSLEER. Trimming removed 1 base from V and 0 bases from J; junction bases left unmatched: 5. CDR3 sequence (DNA): TGCGCCAGCAGCCAAGCCGCTACTAGCGCGAACACCGGGGAGCTGTTTTTT. Translating gives CASSQAATSANTGELFF.

This chain uses TRBV9 with TRBJ1-3; 10 bases align to TRBD1. The CDR3 has 17 amino acids. The junction had 5 bases not matched to a gene; V was cut back by 2 bases and J by 0 bases. Germline V gives CDR1 SGDLS, CDR2 YYNGEE. This CDR3 is CASSVRTGGDSGNTIYF. The CDR3, as DNA: TGTGCCAGCAGCGTCAGGACAGGGGGGGACTCTGGAAACACCATATATTTT. The entire variable domain, with the rest obtained from reference TRBV9 and TRBJ1-3, is as follows: DSGVTQTPKHLITATGQRVTLRCSPRSGDLSVYWYQQSLDQGLQFLIQYYNGEERAKGNILERFSAQQFPDLHSELNLSSLELGDSALYFCASSVRTGGDSGNTIYFGEGSWLTVV.

With regard to this clone: The sample has other DNA sequences that encode this CDR3 too. The chain recombines TRBV28 with TRBJ1-1, with 11 bases that match TRBD1. CDR3 length: 14 amino acids. Germline CDR1 and CDR2: MDHEN and SYDVKM. V shed 5 bases and J 4 bases; nucleotides not matched to a gene: 3. The CDR3: CASSLGTGGTEAFF. As DNA, the CDR3 is TGTGCCAGCAGTCTAGGGACAGGGGGCACTGAAGCTTTCTTT.

The chain has TRBV5-4 and TRBJ2-1, with D perhaps TRBD1 (5 bases). The germline V gene encodes CDR1 SGHNT and CDR2 YYREEE (reference sequence). The CDR3 is made up of 15 amino acids. With 0 bases removed from V and 6 bases from J, the gap between germline ends came to 13 bases. CDR3 protein: CASSLALVQGNEQFF. The CDR3 DNA follows: TGTGCCAGCAGCTTGGCCCTAGTGCAGGGCAATGAGCAGTTCTTC.

Only one count was recorded for this clone. One end of the junction fails to match germline, which may point to a read error. The chain combines TRBV7-2 with TRBJ2-7, with TRBD2 matching over 8 bases. The germline CDR1 and CDR2 sequences are SGHTA and FQGNSA. The CDR3 has 14 amino acids. This CDR3 is CASSVAGSSYEQYF. CDR3 bases: TGTGCCAGCAGCGTAGCGGGGAGCTCCTACGAGCAGTACTTC. Drawing the rest from reference TRBV7-2 and TRBJ2-7, the complete variable domain is GAGVSQSPSNKVTEKGKDVELRCDPISGHTALYWYRQSLGQGLEFLIYFQGNSAPDKSGLPSDRFSAERTGGSVSTLTIQRTQQEDSAVYLCASSVAGSSYEQYFGPGTRLTVT.

This clone was picked up one time. The chain recombines TRBV7-6 with TRBJ2-7; 11 bases match TRBD1. The CDR3 sequence is 17 residues long. The V segment lost 2 bases and the J segment 4 bases; nucleotides outside the gene matches: 10. Germline values: CDR1 SGHVS, CDR2 FNYEAQ. CDR3 coding DNA: TGTGCCAGCAGCTTATCGTCCCCAGGACAGGGGGCGTACGAGCAGTACTTC. Protein: CASSLSSPGQGAYEQYF.

On this clone itself: Different DNA sequences within this sample yield the same CDR3. This chain uses TRBV7-2 with TRBJ2-3, with TRBD2 as a possible D gene (6 bases). The CDR3 has 14 residues. V lost 0 bases and J 4 bases, leaving 8 bases between the germline ends. Germline CDR1 is SGHTA and CDR2 is FQGNSA. The CDR3 loop reads CASSLASGSDTQYF. In DNA, the CDR3 is TGTGCCAGCAGCTTAGCTAGCGGCTCAGATACGCAGTATTTT.